Sequencing of this T cell receptor (beta chain) was carried out in a study of T cells after yellow fever vaccination. The TCR cDNA carried a universal primer site and UMIs from 5'RACE template switching. MiXCR was run by TCRdb on the 5' RACE reads, yielding one entry per CDR3 protein. Among 500,000 to 700,000 distinct CDR3 sequences listed, less than 20% were seen once. Study results and caveats: Some clonotypes were seen in both the CD4 and the CD8 compartments. These made up a small share and likely arose from convergent recombination.

Note on this clonotype: What it binds is not known.

The CDR3 runs to 16 residues. Germline V gives CDR1 SGHRS, CDR2 YFSETQ. Unmatched junction bases numbered 6, after V lost 1 base and J lost 4 bases. Sample: PBMCs, taken 15 days after the yellow fever booster vaccination. This chain connects TRBV5-1 to TRBJ2-1; 9 positions agree with TRBD2. This TCR was sampled from a man younger than 45 who received the YFV17D yellow fever vaccine. CDR3 loop: CASSLSAGGSYNEQFF. The CDR3 DNA follows: TGCGCCAGCAGCTTGTCTGCGGGAGGGTCGTACAATGAGCAGTTCTTC. The entire variable domain, with the rest obtained from reference TRBV5-1 and TRBJ2-1, is as follows: KAGVTQTPRYLIKTRGQQVTLSCSPISGHRSVSWYQQTPGQGLQFLFEYFSETQRNKGNFPGRFSGRQFSNSRSEMNVSTLELGDSALYLCASSLSAGGSYNEQFFGPGTRLTVL.